A single sample gave rise to the 21 T cell receptor beta chains below, sequenced in a study of CD8 T cells in Susac syndrome. An input of roughly 0.5 to 1 ug of RNA was subjected to reverse transcription using random hexamers. A single record per CDR3 protein comes from TCRdb applying MiXCR to the immunoSEQ multiplex PCR reads. Of under 200,000 distinct CDR3 sequences listed, roughly nine tenths were seen once; the top ten hold 0.085% to 0.1%. Material: CD4+ T cells from PBMCs. The origin of the receptors is a human donor with Susac syndrome.

The CDR3 DNA follows: TGTGCCAGCAGCTTAAGTTCCACCGGGGAGCTGTTTTTT. Translated: CASSLSSTGELFF. V usage is TRBV7-3 and J usage is TRBJ2-2, with D unresolved. The V gene lost 1 base and the J gene lost 4 bases, with 4 bases spanning the gap. The CDR3 runs to 13 residues. Germline V gene sequence: CDR1 SGHTA, CDR2 FQGTGA.

The chain uses TRBV4-2 and TRBJ1-4; no definite D call. The V end was cut by 0 bases, the J end by 0 bases, with 5 bases between. CDR1 is LGHNA and CDR2 is YNFKEQ in the germline V gene. There are 15 residues in the CDR3. CDR3 nucleotides: TGTGCCAGCAGCCAAGAAAGTGCAACTAATGAAAAACTGTTTTTT. Protein product: CASSQESATNEKLFF.

The chain uses TRBV11-2 and TRBJ2-1, with D tentatively TRBD2 (5 bases). CDR3 length equals 17 residues. V was clipped by 4 bases and J by 0 bases, with 16 bases between them. Germline V CDR1 and CDR2: SGHAT, FQNNGV. CDR3 region: CASSYSATRSSYNEQFF. The CDR3 nucleotides read TGTGCCAGCAGCTACAGCGCTACTAGATCCTCCTACAATGAGCAGTTCTTC.

This chain links TRBV12-3 or TRBV12-4 with TRBJ1-1; D is possibly TRBD1 (6 bases). Deletions cut 7 bases from V and 4 bases from J, with 16 bases between. CDR3 length: 14 residues. The CDR3 is CASTWGGRITEAFF. CDR3 bases: TGTGCCAGCACCTGGGGGGGGCGCATCACTGAAGCTTTCTTT.

Remarks on this clonotype: At one end, the junction sequence differs from germline, possibly due to a read error. The chain employs TRBV12-3 or TRBV12-4 and TRBJ2-3, with TRBD2 identical over 9 bases. The CDR3 spans 14 residues. CDR3 DNA: TGTGCCAGCAGATTAGCGGGGGTCACAGATACGCAGTATTTT. This sequence encodes CASRLAGVTDTQYF.

This chain joins TRBV5-1 and TRBJ2-7, with 7 positions matching TRBD2. The CDR3 totals 15 residues. The germline CDR1 and CDR2 sequences are SGHRS and YFSETQ. The junction had 8 bases not matched to a gene; V was cut back by 1 base and J by 4 bases. The CDR3 coding sequence is TGCGCCAGCAGCTTGAGGGCGGGAGAAACTTACGAGCAGTACTTC. This codes for CASSLRAGETYEQYF.

The V gene is TRBV20-1, the J gene TRBJ1-6; 9 bases map to TRBD1. V lost 5 bases to trimming and J lost 8 bases; unmatched junction nucleotides: 10. Germline V gives CDR1 DFQATT, CDR2 SNEGSKA (reference sequence). This CDR3 spans 15 amino acids. This CDR3 is CSASLTGGKDSPLHF. CDR3 in DNA: TGCAGTGCTTCTCTGACAGGGGGAAAGGATTCACCCCTCCACTTT.

About this clonotype itself: Sequence at one end of the junction differs from germline and may be a read error. V gene TRBV7-8 combines with J gene TRBJ1-5; D is ambiguous. The CDR3 loop spans 13 amino acids. Germline CDR1 is SGHVS and CDR2 is FQNEAQ. CDR3 region: CASSLAGNQPQQF. In nucleotides, the CDR3 is TGTGCCAGCAGCTTAGCAGGGAATCAGCCCCAGCAATTT. The whole variable domain, filled in from reference TRBV7-8 and TRBJ1-5, reads GAGVSQSPRYKVAKRGQDVALRCDPISGHVSLFWYQQALGQGPEFLTYFQNEAQLDKSGLPSDRFFAERPEGSVSTLKIQRTQQEDSAVYLCASSLAGNQPQQFGDGTRLSIL.

The chain has TRBV19 and TRBJ2-3, with D hard to call. Germline CDR1 reads LNHDA; CDR2 reads SQIVND (reference sequence). The CDR3 totals 14 residues. V lost 3 bases and J lost 0, with 7 bases in between. CDR3 nucleotides: TGTGCCAGTAGTATGGGATCAAGCACAGATACGCAGTATTTT. It yields the protein CASSMGSSTDTQYF.

The rearrangement uses TRBV18 and TRBJ1-2; 8 bases fit TRBD1. The ends lost 4 bases at V and 6 bases at J; junction bases unmatched: 7. The CDR3 sequence is 14 residues long. From germline, CDR1 is KGHSH and CDR2 LQKENI. DNA of the CDR3: TGTGCCAGCTCACGACAGGACAGGGATGATGGCTACACCTTC. Protein sequence: CASSRQDRDDGYTF.

The J gene is TRBJ2-7, the V gene TRBV3-1; D unresolved. Germline V gene sequence: CDR1 LGHDT, CDR2 YNNKEL (reference sequence). V was trimmed by 3 bases and J by 4 bases, leaving 7 bases between them. CDR3 length: 12 residues. This chain's CDR3 is CASSQTLYEQYF. The CDR3 bases are TGTGCCAGCAGCCAGACCCTATACGAGCAGTACTTC.

The chain links TRBV29-1 to TRBJ1-2; 8 bases align to TRBD1. Per the germline V gene, CDR1 is SQVTM and CDR2 is ANQGSEA. Unmatched junction bases numbered 2, after V lost 4 bases and J lost 4 bases. The CDR3 is made up of 12 amino acids. The CDR3 loop is CSVVDRVYGYTF. In nucleotides, the CDR3 is TGCAGCGTTGTGGACAGGGTCTATGGCTACACCTTC.

This clonotype came up a few times. This chain uses TRBV10-3 with TRBJ2-1; 8 nucleotides line up with TRBD2. Per the germline V gene, CDR1 is ENHRY and CDR2 is SYGVKD. Unmatched junction bases numbered 13, after V lost 0 bases and J lost 9 bases. The CDR3 runs to 17 residues. CDR3 bases: TGTGCCATCAGTGAGTCTGTGGGACTAGGGCCAATCGGTGAGCAGTTCTTC. Its protein product is CAISESVGLGPIGEQFF.

This chain connects TRBV6-5 to TRBJ2-5, with D maybe TRBD2 (6 bases). The V end was cut by 6 bases, the J end by 4 bases, with 15 bases between. CDR1 and CDR2 (germline): MNHEY, SVGAGI. This CDR3 has 14 residues. CDR3 nucleotides: TGTGCCAGCAGACCCGGCGGGGCCCTAGAGACCCAGTACTTC. Its translation: CASRPGGALETQYF.

This rearrangement joins TRBV12-2 to TRBJ1-2; the table's D call TRBD1 went unverified against the DNA. TRBV12-2 is labeled a pseudogene. The CDR3 spans 13 residues. CDR3 protein: CASRCGQGDGYTF. The CDR3 bases are TGTGCAAGTCGTTGCGGACAGGGGGATGGCTACACCTTC.

V usage is TRBV29-1 and J usage is TRBJ2-2; D is uncertain. The germline V gene encodes CDR1 SQVTM and CDR2 ANQGSEA. CDR3 length: 14 amino acids. V lost 3 bases and J lost 6, with 14 bases in between. CDR3 residues: CSVETVFGAGELFF. CDR3 bases: TGCAGCGTTGAGACGGTCTTTGGGGCCGGGGAGCTGTTTTTT.

V usage is TRBV7-9 and J usage is TRBJ1-2, with D possibly TRBD1 on 6 matching bases. Trimming took off 5 bases at V and 8 bases at J, with 15 bases between the two ends. Looked up from germline, CDR1 is SEHNR and CDR2 is FQNEAQ (reference sequence). The CDR3 spans 13 residues. In DNA, the CDR3 is TGTGCCAGCAGCACCGGCGGACAGATCGGCTACACCTTC. Translating it yields CASSTGGQIGYTF.

The V call is TRBV7-8, the J call TRBJ1-2; the match to TRBD1 covers 10 bases. Per the germline V gene, CDR1 is SGHVS and CDR2 is FQNEAQ. The CDR3 is 16 amino acids. The ends lost 3 bases at V and 10 bases at J; junction bases unmatched: 14. The DNA of the CDR3 is TGTGCCAGCAGCTTCGCCGGGACAGGGGTTTTTAGTGTCTACACCTTC. Encoded protein: CASSFAGTGVFSVYTF.

CDR3 region: CASSRLSGGAGQPQHF. The DNA for the CDR3 is TGTGCCAGCAGCCGCCTTAGTGGGGGGGCGGGACAGCCCCAGCATTTT. The chain has TRBV6-1 and TRBJ1-5; D might be TRBD1 (6 bases). Germline lookup yields CDR1 MNHNS and CDR2 SASEGT. CDR3 length equals 16 residues. V was clipped by 6 bases and J by 7 bases, with 22 bases between them.

The V call is TRBV7-3, the J call TRBJ1-5; a possible D gene is TRBD1 (6 bases). CDR1 SGHTA and CDR2 FQGTGA come from the germline V gene. With 3 bases removed from V and 0 bases from J, the gap between germline ends came to 21 bases. The CDR3 loop spans 19 amino acids. CDR3 sequence reads: CASSFIGTPPGISNQPQHF. Here the CDR3 DNA reads TGTGCCAGCAGCTTTATCGGGACACCCCCGGGGATTAGCAATCAGCCCCAGCATTTT.

The chain couples TRBV25-1 to TRBJ1-4; D uncertain. The V gene lost 2 bases and the J gene lost 8 bases, with 9 bases spanning the gap. CDR3 length: 13 residues. The V gene's germline CDR1 is MGHDK and CDR2 SYGVNS. CDR3 in DNA: TGTGCCAGCAGTGAAGAAAAGGCCGAAAAACTGTTTTTT. Amino acid sequence: CASSEEKAEKLFF.